Listed below are T cell receptor beta chains from one sample, sequenced in a study of cytotoxic CD8 clonotypes in ibrutinib-treated CLL. The repertoire was sequenced with immunoSEQ multiplex PCR; TCRdb's copy has only in-frame clones and lacks some. The table has approximately 160,000 clones, 70% to 90% seen once. Here the sequenced sample was PBMCs, taken at disease progression, from a patient treated with ibrutinib. The receptor source for this set is a human donor with chronic lymphocytic leukemia. The CDR3 runs from the conserved cysteine through the conserved F or W. Each record gives: J gene, V gene, clone size, D gene, CDR3 protein, CDR3 DNA. A D gene is named only where the DNA matches it firmly. Rows give clone size only sometimes, using once, few, many, or a class for an expanded clone.

>TRBJ2-7|TRBV19|-|-
CASSIGLGAYEQYF
TGTGCCAGTAGTATAGGTCTGGGGGCCTACGAGCAGTACTTC
>TRBJ2-5|TRBV27|-|-
CASSLSTVGFQETQYF
TGTGCCAGCAGTTTATCCACAGTGGGGTTCCAAGAGACCCAGTACTTC
>TRBJ2-7|TRBV28|-|-
CASSLLGASVPQYF
TGTGCCAGCAGTTTATTGGGAGCTTCAGTGCCTCAGTACTTC
>TRBJ2-7|TRBV6-5|-|TRBD2
CASSYAGTSLGEQYF
TGTGCCAGCAGTTACGCTGGGACTAGCCTCGGCGAGCAGTACTTC
>TRBJ2-3|TRBV11-3|-|-
CASSLDRERQAKNTDTQYF
TGTGCCAGCAGCTTAGATAGGGAAAGACAGGCTAAGAACACAGATACGCAGTATTTT
>TRBJ1-4|TRBV5-6|once|-
CASSLLPGTTINEKLFF
TGTGCCAGCAGCTTATTGCCGGGGACAACAATTAATGAAAAACTGTTTTTT
>TRBJ2-7|TRBV27|-|-
CASSLTGRQYF
TGTGCCAGCAGTTTGACGGGTCGACAGTACTTC
>TRBJ2-3|TRBV30|-|-
CAWSLYTDTQYF
TGTGCCTGGAGTCTCTACACAGATACGCAGTATTTT
>TRBJ1-1|TRBV14|few|-
CASSLRVGPRTEAFF
TGTGCCAGCAGCCTAAGAGTCGGTCCGAGGACTGAAGCTTTCTTT
>TRBJ1-2|TRBV15|-|TRBD1
CATSTGTAYGYTF
TGTGCCACCAGCACCGGGACAGCTTATGGCTACACCTTC
>TRBJ2-1|TRBV18|-|-
CASSPDGSGEQFF
TGTGCCAGCTCACCTGACGGGAGCGGTGAGCAGTTCTTC
>TRBJ1-1|TRBV11-1|-|-
CASRSNLNTEAFF
TGTGCCAGCAGAAGTAACCTGAACACTGAAGCTTTCTTT
>TRBJ1-3|TRBV28|-|TRBD1
CASSSSTGGLRGNTIYF
TGTGCCAGCAGTTCCAGTACAGGGGGCCTACGTGGAAACACCATATATTTT
>TRBJ2-1|TRBV10-2|-|TRBD2
CASSSGTSGNNEQFF
TGCGCCAGCAGTTCCGGGACTAGCGGGAACAATGAGCAGTTCTTC
>TRBJ1-1|TRBV6-1|-|-
CASILGEGLEAFF
TGTGCCAGCATCCTTGGGGAGGGCCTGGAAGCTTTCTTT
>TRBJ1-4|TRBV5-1|-|-
CASSQSGATNEKLFF
TGCGCCAGCAGCCAGTCGGGAGCAACTAATGAAAAACTGTTTTTT
>TRBJ2-7|TRBV19|-|TRBD2
CASSTGSGRYF
TGTGCCAGTAGTACGGGTAGCGGGAGATACTTC